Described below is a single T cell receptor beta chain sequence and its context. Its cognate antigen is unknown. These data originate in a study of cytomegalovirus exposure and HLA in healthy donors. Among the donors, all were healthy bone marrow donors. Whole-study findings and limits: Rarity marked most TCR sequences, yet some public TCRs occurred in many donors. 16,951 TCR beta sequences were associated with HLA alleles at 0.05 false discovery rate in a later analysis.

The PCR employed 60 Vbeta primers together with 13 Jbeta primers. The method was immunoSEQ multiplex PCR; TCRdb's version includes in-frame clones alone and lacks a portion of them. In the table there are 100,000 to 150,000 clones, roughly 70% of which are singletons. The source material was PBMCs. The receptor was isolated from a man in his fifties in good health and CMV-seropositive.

CDR3 protein: CASSPPGLAYEQYF. The CDR3 DNA reads as TGCGCCAGCAGCCCACCGGGACTAGCCTACGAGCAGTACTTC. The gene calls are TRBV5-1 and TRBJ2-7; 8 bases match TRBD2. The CDR3 has 14 residues. The trim removed 4 bases at V and 2 bases at J, leaving 5 bases unmatched. Germline CDR1 SGHRS, CDR2 YFSETQ.